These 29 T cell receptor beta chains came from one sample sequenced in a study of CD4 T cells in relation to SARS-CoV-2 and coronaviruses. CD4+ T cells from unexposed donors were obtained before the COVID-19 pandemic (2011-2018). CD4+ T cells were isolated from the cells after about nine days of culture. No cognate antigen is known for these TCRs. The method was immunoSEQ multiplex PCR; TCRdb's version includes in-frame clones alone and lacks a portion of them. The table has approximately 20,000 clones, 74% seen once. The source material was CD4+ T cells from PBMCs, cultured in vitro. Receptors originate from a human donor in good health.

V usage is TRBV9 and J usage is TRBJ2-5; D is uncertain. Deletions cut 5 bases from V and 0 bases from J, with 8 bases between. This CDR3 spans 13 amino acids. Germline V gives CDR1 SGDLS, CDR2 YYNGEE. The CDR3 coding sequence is TGTGCCAGCAGTGGAGCCAACCAAGAGACCCAGTACTTC. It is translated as CASSGANQETQYF.

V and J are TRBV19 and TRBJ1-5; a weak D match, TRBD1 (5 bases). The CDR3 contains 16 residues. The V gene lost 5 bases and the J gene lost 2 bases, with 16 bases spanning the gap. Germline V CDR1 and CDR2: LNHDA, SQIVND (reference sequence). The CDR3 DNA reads TGTGCCAGTAGTGGCCAGGGTGGTGGAGGCAATCAGCCCCAGCATTTT. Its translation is CASSGQGGGGNQPQHF.

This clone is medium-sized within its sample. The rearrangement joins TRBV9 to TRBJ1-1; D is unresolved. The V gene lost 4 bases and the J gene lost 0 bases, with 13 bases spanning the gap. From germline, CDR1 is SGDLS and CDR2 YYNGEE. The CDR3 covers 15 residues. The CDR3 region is CASSHSLGLNTEAFF. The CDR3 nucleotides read TGTGCCAGCAGCCACAGTCTCGGTCTGAACACTGAAGCTTTCTTT.

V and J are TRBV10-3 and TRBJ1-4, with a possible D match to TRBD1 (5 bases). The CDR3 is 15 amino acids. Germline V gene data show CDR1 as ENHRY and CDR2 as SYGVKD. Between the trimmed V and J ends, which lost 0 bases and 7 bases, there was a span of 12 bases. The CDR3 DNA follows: TGTGCCATCAGTGAGTCGGGGGTTTCTAGTGAAAAACTGTTTTTT. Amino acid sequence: CAISESGVSSEKLFF.

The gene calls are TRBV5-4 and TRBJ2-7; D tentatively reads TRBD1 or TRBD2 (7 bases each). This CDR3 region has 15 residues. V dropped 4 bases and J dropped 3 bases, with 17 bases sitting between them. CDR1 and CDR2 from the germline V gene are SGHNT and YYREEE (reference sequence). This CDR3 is CASSPGGGSGYEQYF. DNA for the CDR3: TGTGCCAGCAGCCCAGGGGGGGGGAGTGGCTACGAGCAGTACTTC.

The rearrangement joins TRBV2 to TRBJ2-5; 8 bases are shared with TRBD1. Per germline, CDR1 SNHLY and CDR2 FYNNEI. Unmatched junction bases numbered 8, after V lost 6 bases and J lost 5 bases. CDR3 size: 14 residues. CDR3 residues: CASRSLRGQETQYF. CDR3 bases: TGTGCCAGCAGGAGTCTCAGGGGGCAGGAGACCCAGTACTTC.

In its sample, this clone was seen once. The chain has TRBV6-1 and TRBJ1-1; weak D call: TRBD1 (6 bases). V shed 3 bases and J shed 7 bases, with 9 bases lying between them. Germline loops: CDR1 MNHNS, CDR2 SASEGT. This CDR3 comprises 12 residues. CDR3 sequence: CASSDRGGEAFF. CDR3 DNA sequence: TGTGCCAGCAGTGACAGGGGTGGTGAAGCTTTCTTT.

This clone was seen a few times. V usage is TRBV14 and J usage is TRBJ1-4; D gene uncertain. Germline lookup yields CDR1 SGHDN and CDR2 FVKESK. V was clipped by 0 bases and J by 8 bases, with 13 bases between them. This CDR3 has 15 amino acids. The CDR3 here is CASSQDPGGYEKLFF. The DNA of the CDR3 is TGTGCCAGCAGCCAAGATCCCGGTGGCTACGAAAAACTGTTTTTT.

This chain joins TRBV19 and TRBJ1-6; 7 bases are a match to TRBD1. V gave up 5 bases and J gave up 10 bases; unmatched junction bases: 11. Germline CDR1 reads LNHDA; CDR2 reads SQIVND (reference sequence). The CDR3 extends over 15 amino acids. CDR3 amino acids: CASSLTWTGGSPLHF. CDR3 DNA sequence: TGTGCCAGTAGTCTTACCTGGACAGGAGGCTCACCCCTCCACTTT.

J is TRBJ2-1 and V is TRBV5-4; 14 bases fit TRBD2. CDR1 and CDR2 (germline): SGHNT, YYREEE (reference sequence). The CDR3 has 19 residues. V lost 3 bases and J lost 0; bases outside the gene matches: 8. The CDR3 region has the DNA TGTGCCAGCAGCTGGCTTGGACTAGCGGGAGGCCACTCCTACAATGAGCAGTTCTTC. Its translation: CASSWLGLAGGHSYNEQFF.

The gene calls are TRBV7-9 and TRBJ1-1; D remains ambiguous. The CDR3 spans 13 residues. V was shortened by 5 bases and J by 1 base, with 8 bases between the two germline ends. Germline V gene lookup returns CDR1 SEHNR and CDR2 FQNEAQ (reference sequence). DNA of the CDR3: TGTGCCAGCAGCAACGAGGGGAACACTGAAGCTTTCTTT. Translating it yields CASSNEGNTEAFF.

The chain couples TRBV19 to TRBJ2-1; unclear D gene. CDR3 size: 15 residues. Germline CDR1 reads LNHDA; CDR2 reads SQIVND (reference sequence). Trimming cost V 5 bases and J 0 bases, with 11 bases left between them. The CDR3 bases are TGTGCCAGTAGTTTCCAGACTGGCTCCTACAATGAGCAGTTCTTC. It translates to CASSFQTGSYNEQFF. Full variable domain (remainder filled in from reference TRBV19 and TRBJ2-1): DGGITQSPKYLFRKEGQNVTLSCEQNLNHDAMYWYRQDPGQGLRLIYYSQIVNDFQKGDIAEGYSVSREKKESFPLTVTSAQKNPTAFYLCASSFQTGSYNEQFFGPGTRLTVL.

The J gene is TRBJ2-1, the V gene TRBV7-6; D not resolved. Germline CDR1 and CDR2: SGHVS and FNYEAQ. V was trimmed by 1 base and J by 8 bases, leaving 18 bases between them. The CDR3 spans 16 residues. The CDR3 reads CASSLGGGTGWDEQFF. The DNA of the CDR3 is TGTGCCAGCAGCTTAGGTGGCGGAACCGGGTGGGATGAGCAGTTCTTC. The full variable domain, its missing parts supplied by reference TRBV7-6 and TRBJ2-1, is GAGVSQSPRYKVTKRGQDVALRCDPISGHVSLYWYRQALGQGPEFLTYFNYEAQQDKSGLPNDRFSAERPEGSISTLTIQRTEQRDSAMYRCASSLGGGTGWDEQFFGPGTRLTVL.

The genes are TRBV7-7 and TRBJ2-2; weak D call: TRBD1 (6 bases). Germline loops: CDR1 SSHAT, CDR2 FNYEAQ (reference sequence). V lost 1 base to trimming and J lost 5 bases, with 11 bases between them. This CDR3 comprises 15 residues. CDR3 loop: CASSLGPRGTGELFF. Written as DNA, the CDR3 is TGTGCCAGCAGCTTAGGACCTAGGGGGACCGGGGAGCTGTTTTTT.

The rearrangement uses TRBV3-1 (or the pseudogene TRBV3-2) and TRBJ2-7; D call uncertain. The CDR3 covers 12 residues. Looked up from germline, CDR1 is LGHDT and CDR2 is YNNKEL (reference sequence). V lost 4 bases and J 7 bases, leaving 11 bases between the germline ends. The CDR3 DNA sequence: TGTGCCAGCAGCCTCCCCGTGGGGGAGCAGTACTTC. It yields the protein CASSLPVGEQYF.

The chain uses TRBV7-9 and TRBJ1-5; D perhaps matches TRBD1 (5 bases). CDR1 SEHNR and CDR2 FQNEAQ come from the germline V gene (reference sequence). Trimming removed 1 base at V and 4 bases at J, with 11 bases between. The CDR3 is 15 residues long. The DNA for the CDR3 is TGTGCCAGCAGCTTAGGCCCAGGGTTTAATCAGCCCCAGCATTTT. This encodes CASSLGPGFNQPQHF.

The CDR3 loop is CASSIWGQGFSYEQYF. CDR3 DNA: TGTGCCAGTAGTATTTGGGGACAGGGTTTCTCCTACGAGCAGTACTTC. V usage is TRBV19 and J usage is TRBJ2-7; 9 bases line up with TRBD1. CDR1 and CDR2 from the germline V gene are LNHDA and SQIVND (reference sequence). The junction had 6 bases not matched to a gene; V was cut back by 3 bases and J by 0 bases. The CDR3 runs 16 residues.

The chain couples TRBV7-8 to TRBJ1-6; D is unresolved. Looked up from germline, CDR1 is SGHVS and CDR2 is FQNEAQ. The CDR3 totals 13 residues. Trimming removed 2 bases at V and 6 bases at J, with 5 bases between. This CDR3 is CASSLQTNSPLHF. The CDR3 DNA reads TGTGCCAGCAGCTTACAGACTAATTCACCCCTCCACTTT.

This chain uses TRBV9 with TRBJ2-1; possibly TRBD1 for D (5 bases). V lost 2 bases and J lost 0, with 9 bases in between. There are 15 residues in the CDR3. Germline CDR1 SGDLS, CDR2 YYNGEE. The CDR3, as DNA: TGTGCCAGCAGCGTGGTGGGGCTCTCCTACAATGAGCAGTTCTTC. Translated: CASSVVGLSYNEQFF.

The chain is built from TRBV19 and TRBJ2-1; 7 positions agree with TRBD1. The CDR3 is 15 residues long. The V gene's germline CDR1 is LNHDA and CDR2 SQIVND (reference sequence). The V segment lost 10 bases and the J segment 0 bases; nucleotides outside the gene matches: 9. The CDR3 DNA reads TGTGCCACCCACGACAGGGTAAGCTCCTACAATGAGCAGTTCTTC. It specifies CATHDRVSSYNEQFF.

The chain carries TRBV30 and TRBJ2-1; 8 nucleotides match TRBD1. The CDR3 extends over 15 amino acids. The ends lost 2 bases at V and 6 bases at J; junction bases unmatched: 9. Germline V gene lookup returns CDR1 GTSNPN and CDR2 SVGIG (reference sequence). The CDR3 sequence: CAWSPGTGLLNEQFF. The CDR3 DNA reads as TGTGCCTGGAGTCCCGGGACAGGCCTCCTCAATGAGCAGTTCTTC. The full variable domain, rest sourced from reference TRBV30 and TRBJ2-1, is SQTIHQWPATLVQPVGSPLSLECTVEGTSNPNLYWYRQAAGRGLQLLFYSVGIGQISSEVPQNLSASRPQDRQFILSSKKLLLSDSGFYLCAWSPGTGLLNEQFFGPGTRLTVL.

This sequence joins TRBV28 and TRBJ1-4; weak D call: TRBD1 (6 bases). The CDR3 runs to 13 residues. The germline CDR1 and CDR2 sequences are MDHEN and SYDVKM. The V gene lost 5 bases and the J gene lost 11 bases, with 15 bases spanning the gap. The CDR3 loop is CASSPTTGYKLFF. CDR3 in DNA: TGTGCCAGCAGTCCTACGACAGGTTATAAACTGTTTTTT.

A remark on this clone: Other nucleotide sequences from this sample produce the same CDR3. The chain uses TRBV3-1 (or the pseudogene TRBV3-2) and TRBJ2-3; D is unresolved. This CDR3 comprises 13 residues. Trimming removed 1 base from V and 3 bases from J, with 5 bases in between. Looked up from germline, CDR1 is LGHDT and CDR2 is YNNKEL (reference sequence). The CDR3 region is CASSQGGTDTQYF. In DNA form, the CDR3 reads TGTGCCAGCAGCCAAGGTGGTACAGATACGCAGTATTTT.

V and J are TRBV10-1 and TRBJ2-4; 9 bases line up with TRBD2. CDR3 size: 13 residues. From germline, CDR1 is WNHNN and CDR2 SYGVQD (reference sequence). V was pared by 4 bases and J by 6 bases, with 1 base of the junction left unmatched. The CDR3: CASSVTSGNIQYF. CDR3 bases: TGCGCCAGCAGTGTGACTAGCGGAAACATTCAGTACTTC.

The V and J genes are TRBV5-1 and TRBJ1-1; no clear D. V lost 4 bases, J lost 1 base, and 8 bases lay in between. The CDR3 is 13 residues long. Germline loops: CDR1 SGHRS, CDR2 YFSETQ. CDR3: CASSIIPNTEAFF. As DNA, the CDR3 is TGCGCCAGCAGCATAATCCCGAACACTGAAGCTTTCTTT.

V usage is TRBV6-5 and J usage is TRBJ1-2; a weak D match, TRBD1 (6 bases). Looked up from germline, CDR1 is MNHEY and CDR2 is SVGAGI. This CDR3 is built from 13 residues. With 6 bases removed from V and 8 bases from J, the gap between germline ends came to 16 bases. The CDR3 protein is CASRGSGVSGYTF. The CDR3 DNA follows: TGTGCCAGCAGGGGATCAGGGGTAAGCGGCTACACCTTC.

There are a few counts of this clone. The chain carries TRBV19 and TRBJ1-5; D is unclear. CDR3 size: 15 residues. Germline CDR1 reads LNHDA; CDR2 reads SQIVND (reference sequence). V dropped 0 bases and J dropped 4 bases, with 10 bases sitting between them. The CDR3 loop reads CASSIDGGGNQPQHF. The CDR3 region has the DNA TGTGCCAGTAGTATAGATGGAGGAGGGAATCAGCCCCAGCATTTT.

The CDR3 DNA sequence: TGTGCCAGCAGCCGATCAGCCCCTACCCTAGGCTATGGCTACACCTTC. Protein sequence: CASSRSAPTLGYGYTF. The chain carries TRBV14 and TRBJ1-2, with D unresolved. Trimming cost V 4 bases and J 4 bases, with 19 bases left between them. Germline-derived CDR1 and CDR2 are SGHDN and FVKESK. This CDR3 region has 16 residues.

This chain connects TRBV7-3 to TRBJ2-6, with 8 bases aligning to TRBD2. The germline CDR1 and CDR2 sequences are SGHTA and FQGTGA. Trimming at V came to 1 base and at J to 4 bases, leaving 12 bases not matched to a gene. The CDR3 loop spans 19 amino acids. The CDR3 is CASSLRVAGNRGGANVLTF. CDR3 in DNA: TGTGCCAGCAGCTTAAGGGTAGCGGGGAACCGCGGGGGGGCCAACGTCCTGACTTTC.